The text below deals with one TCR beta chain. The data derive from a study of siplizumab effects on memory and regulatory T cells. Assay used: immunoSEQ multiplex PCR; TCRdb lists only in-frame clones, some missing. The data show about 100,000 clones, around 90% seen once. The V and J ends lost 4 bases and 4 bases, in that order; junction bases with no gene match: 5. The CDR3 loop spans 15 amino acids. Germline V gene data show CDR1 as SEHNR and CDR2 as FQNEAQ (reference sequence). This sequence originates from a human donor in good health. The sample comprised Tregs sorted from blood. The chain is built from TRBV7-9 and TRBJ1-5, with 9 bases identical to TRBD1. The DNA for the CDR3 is TGTGCCAGCAGCTGGACAGGGGAAAGTAATCAGCCCCAGCATTTT. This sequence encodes CASSWTGESNQPQHF.